This T cell receptor (beta chain) originates from a study of cytomegalovirus exposure and HLA in healthy donors. For this clone: Its matching antigen is unknown.

Both 60 Vbeta primers and 13 Jbeta primers went into the PCR. The method was immunoSEQ multiplex PCR; TCRdb's version includes in-frame clones alone and lacks a portion of them. The sample yields 150,000 to 200,000 clones, nearly 80% seen once. The CDR3 sequence is 16 residues long. V lost 4 bases and J lost 8; bases outside the gene matches: 12. Germline loops: CDR1 SGHKS, CDR2 YYEKEE (reference sequence). Whole-study results and caveats: A classifier reportedly called cytomegalovirus status with high sensitivity and specificity. A later analysis found most CMV-associated TCR beta chains apparently HLA-restricted. Later analysis associated a missense DCLRE1C variant with TCR beta V- and J-gene trimming. Within an earlier analysis, most TCR beta V segments proved productive either about 90% or about 30% of the time.

The chain joins TRBV5-5 to TRBJ2-1, with 10 bases aligning to TRBD1. Sequencing input: PBMCs. The clonotype was recovered from a woman in her thirties or forties in good health and CMV-seronegative. The CDR3 loop is CASSPVSGQGFYEQFF. The CDR3 DNA reads TGTGCCAGCAGCCCCGTCTCGGGACAGGGGTTTTATGAGCAGTTCTTC.